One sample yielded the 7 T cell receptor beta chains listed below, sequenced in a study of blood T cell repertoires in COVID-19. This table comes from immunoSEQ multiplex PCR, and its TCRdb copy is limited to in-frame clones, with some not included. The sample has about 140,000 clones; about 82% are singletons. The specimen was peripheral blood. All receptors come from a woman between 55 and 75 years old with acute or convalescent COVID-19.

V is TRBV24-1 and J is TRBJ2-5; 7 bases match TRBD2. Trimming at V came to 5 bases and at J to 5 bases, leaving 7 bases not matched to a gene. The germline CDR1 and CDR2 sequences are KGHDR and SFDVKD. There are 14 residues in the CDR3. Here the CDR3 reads CATSASGEGETQYF. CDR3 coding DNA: TGTGCCACCAGTGCCAGCGGGGAGGGGGAGACCCAGTACTTC.

CDR3 nucleotides: TGTGCCAGTAGTGGCACGCCCAGGGTTTCCCAGTACTTC. It translates to CASSGTPRVSQYF. The chain uses TRBV19 and TRBJ2-5; a weak D match, TRBD1 (5 bases). Trimming removed 5 bases from V and 9 bases from J, with 16 bases in between. The CDR3 length is 13 residues. Germline CDR1 reads LNHDA; CDR2 reads SQIVND (reference sequence). Supplemented by reference TRBV19 and TRBJ2-5, the full variable domain reads DGGITQSPKYLFRKEGQNVTLSCEQNLNHDAMYWYRQDPGQGLRLIYYSQIVNDFQKGDIAEGYSVSREKKESFPLTVTSAQKNPTAFYLCASSGTPRVSQYFGPGTRLLVL.

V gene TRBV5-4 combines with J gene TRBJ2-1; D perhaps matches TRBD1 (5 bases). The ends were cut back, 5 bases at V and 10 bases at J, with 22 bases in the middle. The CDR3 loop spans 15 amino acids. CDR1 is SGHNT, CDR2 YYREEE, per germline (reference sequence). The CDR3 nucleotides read TGTGCCAGCAGAAAGAGGTGGGGCTTAACGGAAGAGCAGTTCTTC. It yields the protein CASRKRWGLTEEQFF.

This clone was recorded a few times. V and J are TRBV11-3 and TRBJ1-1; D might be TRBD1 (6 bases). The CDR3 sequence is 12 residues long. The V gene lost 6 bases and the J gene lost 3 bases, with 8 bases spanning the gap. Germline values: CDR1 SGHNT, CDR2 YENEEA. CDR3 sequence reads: CASSSGDTEAFF. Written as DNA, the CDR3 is TGTGCCAGCAGTTCAGGGGACACTGAAGCTTTCTTT.

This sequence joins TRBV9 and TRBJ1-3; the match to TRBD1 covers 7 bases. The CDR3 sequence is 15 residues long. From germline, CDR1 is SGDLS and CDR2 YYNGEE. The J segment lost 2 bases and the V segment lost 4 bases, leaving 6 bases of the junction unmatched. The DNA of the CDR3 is TGTGCCAGCAGCACCACAGGGGTAACTGGAAACACCATATATTTT. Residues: CASSTTGVTGNTIYF.

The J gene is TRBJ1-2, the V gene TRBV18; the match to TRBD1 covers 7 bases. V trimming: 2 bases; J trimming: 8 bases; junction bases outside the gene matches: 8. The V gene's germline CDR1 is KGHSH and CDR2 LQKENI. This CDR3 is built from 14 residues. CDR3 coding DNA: TGTGCCAGCTCACCAGGGACAGCTGCTCTGGGCTACACCTTC. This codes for CASSPGTAALGYTF.

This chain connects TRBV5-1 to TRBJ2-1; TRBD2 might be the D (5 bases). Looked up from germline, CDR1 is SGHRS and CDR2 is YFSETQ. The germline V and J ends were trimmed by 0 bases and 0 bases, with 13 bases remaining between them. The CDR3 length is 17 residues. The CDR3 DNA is TGCGCCAGCAGCTTGGAACCTACGGGGAGCTCCTACAATGAGCAGTTCTTC. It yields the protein CASSLEPTGSSYNEQFF. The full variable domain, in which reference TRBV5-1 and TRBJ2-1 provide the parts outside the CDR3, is KAGVTQTPRYLIKTRGQQVTLSCSPISGHRSVSWYQQTPGQGLQFLFEYFSETQRNKGNFPGRFSGRQFSNSRSEMNVSTLELGDSALYLCASSLEPTGSSYNEQFFGPGTRLTVL.